Each of the 22 T cell receptor beta chains below was sequenced from the same sample in a study of CD8+ T cells in alopecia areata. The sequencing template was cDNA reverse transcribed from extracted RNA. TCRdb's table, derived via immunoSEQ multiplex PCR, lists solely in-frame clones and lacks some. This table holds 25,000 to 40,000 clones, more than 60% found once. The sample comprised NKG2D-low CD8+ T cells sorted from blood. All receptors derive from a human donor with alopecia areata.

The chain carries TRBV7-9 and TRBJ2-7; unclear D gene. Germline CDR1 and CDR2: SEHNR and FQNEAQ (reference sequence). The CDR3 runs 12 residues. Deletions cut 1 base from V and 6 bases from J, with 7 bases between. CDR3 sequence: CASSLEPLEQYF. The DNA of the CDR3 is TGTGCCAGCAGCTTAGAACCTCTCGAGCAGTACTTC. Drawing the rest from reference TRBV7-9 and TRBJ2-7, the complete variable domain is DTGVSQNPRHKITKRGQNVTFRCDPISEHNRLYWYRQTLGQGPEFLTYFQNEAQLEKSRLLSDRFSAERPKGSFSTLEIQRTEQGDSAMYLCASSLEPLEQYFGPGTRLTVT.

CDR3 sequence reads: CSVSPTGAAEAFF. In DNA, the CDR3 is TGCAGCGTTTCCCCGACAGGAGCAGCTGAAGCTTTCTTT. This chain links TRBV29-1 with TRBJ1-1; tentatively, D is TRBD1 (6 bases). The CDR3 is made up of 13 amino acids. Germline CDR1 reads SQVTM; CDR2 reads ANQGSEA. V gave up 5 bases and J gave up 6 bases, with 16 bases separating them.

CDR3 amino acids: CASSSYMGDGFETQYF. The DNA for the CDR3 is TGTGCCAGCAGTTCGTACATGGGAGACGGATTCGAGACCCAGTACTTC. The V call is TRBV6-5, the J call TRBJ2-5, with a possible D match to TRBD2 (5 bases). Per the germline V gene, CDR1 is MNHEY and CDR2 is SVGAGI. The ends were cut back, 4 bases at V and 5 bases at J, with 20 bases in the middle. This CDR3 region has 16 residues.

This clone appeared a single time. V gene TRBV5-5 combines with J gene TRBJ2-5; TRBD2 matches at 8 bases. V was pared by 4 bases and J by 9 bases, with 5 bases of the junction left unmatched. The CDR3 consists of 12 residues. Germline V gene lookup returns CDR1 SGHKS and CDR2 YYEKEE (reference sequence). In DNA form, the CDR3 reads TGTGCCAGCAGCACGGGGGGGCCGGCCCAGTACTTC. Translation: CASSTGGPAQYF.

The chain carries TRBV6-1 and TRBJ1-1, with 7 bases matching TRBD1. The CDR3 has 15 residues. Germline V gene lookup returns CDR1 MNHNS and CDR2 SASEGT. J lost 5 bases, V lost 5 bases, and 11 bases had no gene match. For the CDR3, the DNA is TGTGCCAGCAGTCGTCAAATCGACAGGGCTACTGAAGCTTTCTTT. Protein product: CASSRQIDRATEAFF.

This chain connects TRBV15 to TRBJ2-7; no clear D. The germline V gene encodes CDR1 LNHNV and CDR2 YYDKDF (reference sequence). The CDR3 extends over 14 amino acids. Between the trimmed V and J ends, which lost 1 base and 3 bases, there was a span of 10 bases. The CDR3 loop reads CATSRAGLIYEQYF. CDR3 DNA: TGTGCCACCAGCAGAGCCGGGCTAATCTACGAGCAGTACTTC.

The chain joins TRBV30 to TRBJ2-2, with 9 bases fitting TRBD1. CDR1 is GTSNPN and CDR2 is SVGIG in the germline V gene (reference sequence). The V segment lost 2 bases and the J segment 6 bases; nucleotides outside the gene matches: 10. CDR3 length: 16 residues. CDR3 nucleotides: TGTGCCTGGAGTCAAATGGGACAGGGCATGGCCGGGGAGCTGTTTTTT. Amino acid sequence: CAWSQMGQGMAGELFF.

The chain carries TRBV4-2 and TRBJ2-3; 7 positions match TRBD2. Germline V gene data show CDR1 as LGHNA and CDR2 as YNFKEQ. J was trimmed by 0 bases and V by 0 bases; bases with no gene match: 6. The CDR3 runs to 17 residues. The CDR3: CASSQDPASGSTDTQYF. DNA for the CDR3: TGTGCCAGCAGCCAAGACCCGGCTAGCGGAAGCACAGATACGCAGTATTTT.

The genes are TRBV7-9 and TRBJ2-5; no definite D call. V shed 3 bases and J shed 0 bases, with 8 bases lying between them. The CDR3 is 14 amino acids. CDR1 and CDR2 (germline): SEHNR, FQNEAQ (reference sequence). Here the CDR3 DNA reads TGTGCCAGCAGCTTTGCTACAGACCAAGAGACCCAGTACTTC. Its protein is CASSFATDQETQYF.

About this clone itself: It is likely a read error: a sequence one base away is far more abundant. The same CDR3 is also encoded by other DNA sequences in this sample. The J gene is TRBJ2-4, the V gene TRBV7-2; a weak D match, TRBD2 (5 bases). V shed 5 bases and J shed 8 bases, with 16 bases lying between them. The CDR3 is made up of 14 amino acids. Germline V gene sequence: CDR1 SGHTA, CDR2 FQGNSA. The CDR3 DNA is TGTGCCAGCAGCCAAGATCGATCCGGGGACATTCAGTACTTC. It codes for CASSQDRSGDIQYF.

This rearrangement joins TRBV7-2 to TRBJ2-5, with 11 bases that match TRBD2. Germline loops: CDR1 SGHTA, CDR2 FQGNSA. This CDR3 is 18 amino acids long. Trimming removed 4 bases from V and 2 bases from J; junction bases left unmatched: 12. CDR3 residues: CASSSRLGLAANQETQYF. CDR3 nucleotide sequence: TGTGCCAGCAGCTCGCGATTGGGACTAGCGGCAAATCAAGAGACCCAGTACTTC.

This chain connects TRBV6-5 to TRBJ2-5, with D unclear. Germline assignment: CDR1 MNHEY and CDR2 SVGAGI. The CDR3 length is 10 residues. The V and J ends lost 8 bases and 7 bases respectively, with 8 bases between them. The CDR3 coding sequence is TGTGCCAGCGGGAAGGGGACCCAGTACTTC. Translated, it gives CASGKGTQYF.

This chain links TRBV29-1 with TRBJ2-3; perhaps D is TRBD1 or TRBD2 (5 bases each). Germline CDR1 is SQVTM and CDR2 is ANQGSEA. V was pared by 3 bases and J by 0 bases, with 10 bases between. The CDR3 covers 14 residues. The CDR3 region is CSVDLGVSTDTQYF. CDR3 in DNA: TGCAGCGTTGACTTGGGGGTTAGCACAGATACGCAGTATTTT.

J is TRBJ1-5 and V is TRBV7-8; D may be TRBD1 (6 bases). In germline, CDR1 is SGHVS, CDR2 FQNEAQ. V was trimmed by 1 base and J by 1 base, leaving 11 bases between them. The CDR3 totals 16 residues. The CDR3: CASSLVRGASNQPQHF. The CDR3, as DNA: TGTGCCAGCAGCTTAGTACGGGGGGCGAGCAATCAGCCCCAGCATTTT.

This chain connects TRBV29-1 to TRBJ2-3; unclear D gene. The CDR3 is 13 residues long. CDR1 is SQVTM, CDR2 ANQGSEA, per germline. V lost 0 bases to trimming and J lost 2 bases, with 6 bases between them. This CDR3 reads CSVEDVNTDTQYF. CDR3 sequence (DNA): TGCAGCGTTGAAGACGTTAACACAGATACGCAGTATTTT.

V and J are TRBV2 and TRBJ2-6; no definite D call. The CDR3 covers 17 residues. Germline CDR1 reads SNHLY; CDR2 reads FYNNEI. Trimming stripped 6 bases from V and 0 bases from J, with 15 bases between. The CDR3, as DNA: TGTGCCAGCAGCCCCGGACGGAGTACCTCTGGGGCCAACGTCCTGACTTTC. Translated: CASSPGRSTSGANVLTF.

The chain links TRBV4-1 to TRBJ1-2, with TRBD1 as a possible D gene (6 bases). The V end lost 1 base, the J end lost 6 bases, and 9 bases lay between the germline ends. Germline V gene sequence: CDR1 MGHRA, CDR2 YSYEKL. The CDR3 runs to 13 residues. The CDR3: CASSQAKGDGYTF. As DNA, the CDR3 is TGCGCCAGCAGCCAAGCGAAGGGGGATGGCTACACCTTC.

V usage is TRBV7-8 and J usage is TRBJ1-6, with D possibly matching TRBD1 (5 bases). The ends were cut back, 0 bases at V and 3 bases at J, with 9 bases in the middle. There are 16 residues in the CDR3. Germline V gives CDR1 SGHVS, CDR2 FQNEAQ. This CDR3 is CASSLAQRGYNSPLHF. CDR3 DNA: TGTGCCAGCAGCTTAGCCCAAAGGGGCTATAATTCACCCCTCCACTTT.

The rearrangement links TRBV29-1 to TRBJ2-7, with a weak D call TRBD2 (6 bases). V lost 6 bases and J lost 0, with 18 bases in between. CDR3 length: 15 residues. Germline CDR1 is SQVTM and CDR2 is ANQGSEA. CDR3 sequence reads: CSVTDPGLGSYEQYF. CDR3 in DNA: TGCAGCGTAACAGATCCGGGACTCGGCTCCTACGAGCAGTACTTC.

The rearrangement uses TRBV29-1 and TRBJ2-7; the D gene is possibly TRBD2 (5 bases). The V gene lost 5 bases and the J gene lost 3 bases, with 20 bases spanning the gap. The CDR3 is made up of 15 amino acids. Germline lookup yields CDR1 SQVTM and CDR2 ANQGSEA. The DNA for the CDR3 is TGCAGCGTTCAGGCACCGTCACGGGGATACTACGAGCAGTACTTC. It translates to CSVQAPSRGYYEQYF.

This sequence joins TRBV4-1 and TRBJ2-7; TRBD2 aligns across 10 bases. The CDR3 is 14 residues long. CDR1 and CDR2 (germline): MGHRA, YSYEKL. Losses at the gene ends were 3 bases for V and 7 bases for J; bases not matched to a gene: 6. The CDR3 DNA reads TGCGCCAGCAGCCACAGCGGGAGGGCTTCTGAGCAGTACTTC. This translates into CASSHSGRASEQYF.

The chain links TRBV4-3 to TRBJ2-7; 11 bases map to TRBD1. Germline V gene data show CDR1 as LGHNA and CDR2 as YSLEER. The V and J ends lost 0 bases and 2 bases, in that order; junction bases with no gene match: 3. This CDR3 comprises 16 residues. The CDR3 DNA is TGCGCCAGCAGCCAAGATGCGGGACAGGGGGCCTACGAGCAGTACTTC. Protein product: CASSQDAGQGAYEQYF.